The following is a TCR beta chain sequence with its context. This CDR3 has 13 amino acids. V lost 4 bases and J lost 10; bases outside the gene matches: 6. CDR1 is LNHDA and CDR2 is SQIVND in the germline V gene (reference sequence). TCRdb reanalysed the RT-PCR reads using MiXCR and keeps one entry per CDR3 protein. Among almost 250,000 distinct CDR3 sequences listed, 12% were seen once. This sample was taken from a study of response to subunit inactivated influenza vaccine. The sample here was non-naive T cells sorted from PBMCs, taken approximately 15 days before vaccination. This chain links TRBV19 with TRBJ2-1; 8 positions agree with TRBD2. The receptor's source is a man aged 50 to 59 who received an inactivated influenza vaccine. The CDR3 DNA reads TGTGCCAGTAGTACTATAGCGGGAAGGGAGCAGTTCTTC. It encodes CASSTIAGREQFF. Using reference TRBV19 and TRBJ2-1 for the parts outside the CDR3, the full variable domain is DGGITQSPKYLFRKEGQNVTLSCEQNLNHDAMYWYRQDPGQGLRLIYYSQIVNDFQKGDIAEGYSVSREKKESFPLTVTSAQKNPTAFYLCASSTIAGREQFFGPGTRLTVL.